This T cell receptor beta chain was sequenced in a study of cytomegalovirus exposure and HLA in healthy donors. Study results and limitations: Accurate prediction of HLA-A and HLA-B alleles (for most subjects) was reportedly achieved from TCR beta sequences.

PCR used 60 Vbeta primers and 13 Jbeta primers. In the study's own analysis: Tens of millions of unique TCR beta chains, approximately 11 million of them shared, were counted by a later analysis. Repertoires were generated with immunoSEQ multiplex PCR, while TCRdb's copy carries only in-frame clones and drops some. That table supplies the V and J calls and clone size; D and trimming were determined from the DNA. The data hold around 190,000 clones, with about four fifths observed a single time. Healthy bone marrow donors supplied every sample. This clone was observed a handful of times. Its antigen is unidentified. Sequencing was carried out using PBMCs. This sequence originates from a female donor in good health and CMV-seronegative.

CDR3 region: CASSRHRGPTEAFF. The CDR3, as DNA: TGTGCCAGCAGCCGCCACAGGGGCCCCACTGAAGCTTTCTTT. The gene calls are TRBV6-1 and TRBJ1-1, with TRBD1 matching over 7 bases. V lost 6 bases to trimming and J lost 4 bases; unmatched junction nucleotides: 8. The CDR3 has 14 amino acids. Germline V gene lookup returns CDR1 MNHNS and CDR2 SASEGT.